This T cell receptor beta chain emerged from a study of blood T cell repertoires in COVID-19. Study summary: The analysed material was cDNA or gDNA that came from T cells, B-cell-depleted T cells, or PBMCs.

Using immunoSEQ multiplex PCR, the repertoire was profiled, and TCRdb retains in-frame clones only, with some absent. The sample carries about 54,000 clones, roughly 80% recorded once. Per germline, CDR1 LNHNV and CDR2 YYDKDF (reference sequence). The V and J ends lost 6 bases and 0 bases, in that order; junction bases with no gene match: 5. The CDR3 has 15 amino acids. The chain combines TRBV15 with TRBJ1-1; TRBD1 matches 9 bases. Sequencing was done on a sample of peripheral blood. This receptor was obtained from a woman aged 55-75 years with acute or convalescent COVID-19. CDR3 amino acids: CATSAQGAMNTEAFF. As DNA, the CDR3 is TGTGCCACCAGTGCACAGGGGGCGATGAACACTGAAGCTTTCTTT.